A single sample gave rise to the 21 T cell receptor beta chains below, sequenced in a study of chronic HIV infection and antiretroviral therapy. TCRdb fed the 5' RACE reads into MiXCR, producing one record per CDR3 protein. The sample holds approximately 47,000 distinct CDR3 sequences, approximately 19% seen once. The sequencing sample was made of peripheral blood. The receptors come from an adult who had HIV and had not received antiretroviral therapy, or was an uninfected healthy control (not recorded which).

The J gene is TRBJ2-3, the V gene TRBV3-1; 9 bases map to TRBD2. This CDR3 contains 17 residues. Trimming at V came to 4 bases and at J to 7 bases, leaving 15 bases not matched to a gene. CDR1 is LGHDT and CDR2 is YNNKEL in the germline V gene (reference sequence). CDR3 DNA: TGTGCCAGCAGCCCTCTGACTAGCGGAACCGACCATAATACGCAGTATTTT. Protein: CASSPLTSGTDHNTQYF.

This clonotype occurred a few times. The chain recombines TRBV20-1 with TRBJ1-2; 8 bases agree with TRBD1. Germline lookup yields CDR1 DFQATT and CDR2 SNEGSKA (reference sequence). J was trimmed by 5 bases and V by 0 bases; bases with no gene match: 14. This CDR3 comprises 17 residues. The DNA for the CDR3 is TGCAGTGCTAGAGATATTAGGACAGGGCGAGGCGAATATGGCTACACCTTC. Protein product: CSARDIRTGRGEYGYTF.

The rearrangement joins TRBV12-3 or TRBV12-4 to TRBJ1-5, with D possibly being TRBD1 (5 bases). The CDR3 runs to 14 residues. V lost 3 bases, J lost 7 bases, and 13 bases lay in between. CDR3: CASSFGRVGQPQHF. The CDR3, as DNA: TGTGCCAGCAGTTTCGGCAGGGTTGGGCAGCCCCAGCATTTT.

The CDR3 reads CSVVKGSGTYEQYF. CDR3 DNA sequence: TGCAGCGTTGTGAAGGGGTCGGGGACCTACGAGCAGTACTTC. This chain uses TRBV29-1 with TRBJ2-7; D is perhaps TRBD1 or TRBD2 (5 bases each). Germline values: CDR1 SQVTM, CDR2 ANQGSEA. The CDR3 runs to 14 residues. The V and J ends lost 4 bases and 2 bases respectively, with 15 bases between them.

This clonotype was detected many times. V gene TRBV7-2 combines with J gene TRBJ2-7; perhaps TRBD1 as D (6 bases). Germline values: CDR1 SGHTA, CDR2 FQGNSA. The V gene lost 5 bases and the J gene lost 2 bases, with 13 bases spanning the gap. This CDR3 is built from 14 residues. The DNA for the CDR3 is TGTGCCAGCAGCCCCTCTACAGGGCCCTACGAGCAGTACTTC. It encodes CASSPSTGPYEQYF.

This sequence joins TRBV15 and TRBJ1-1, with D maybe TRBD1 (5 bases). The CDR3 consists of 14 residues. V gave up 5 bases and J gave up 4 bases, with 14 bases separating them. CDR1 LNHNV and CDR2 YYDKDF come from the germline V gene (reference sequence). CDR3 region: CATSGPQGITEAFF. CDR3 coding DNA: TGTGCCACCAGCGGACCGCAGGGAATCACTGAAGCTTTCTTT.

V usage is TRBV5-4 and J usage is TRBJ2-7; the D gene is possibly TRBD1 (5 bases). The length of the CDR3 is 16 residues. CDR1 is SGHNT and CDR2 is YYREEE in the germline V gene (reference sequence). V lost 0 bases and J lost 4, with 17 bases in between. CDR3 sequence: CASSLASGRVMYEQYF. The CDR3 nucleotides are TGTGCCAGCAGCTTGGCTTCCGGCAGGGTAATGTACGAGCAGTACTTC.

This clonotype has only a few counts. The rearrangement uses TRBV28 and TRBJ1-2; TRBD1 might be the D (5 bases). V was pared by 1 base and J by 3 bases, with 21 bases between. This CDR3 is 18 amino acids long. Germline V gene lookup returns CDR1 MDHEN and CDR2 SYDVKM. Here the CDR3 DNA reads TGTGCCAGCAGTTTATTCGGCCGGGGCCCTAAGGTCGACTATGGCTACACCTTC. Protein sequence: CASSLFGRGPKVDYGYTF.

In its sample, this clonotype was seen a few times. The V gene is TRBV12-3 or TRBV12-4, the J gene TRBJ2-7; 11 bases map to TRBD1. Trimming cost V 1 base and J 0 bases; bases outside gene matches: 2. The CDR3 runs to 16 residues. This chain's CDR3 is CASSLGTGGISYEQYF. The CDR3 DNA reads as TGTGCCAGCAGTTTAGGGACAGGGGGCATCTCCTACGAGCAGTACTTC.

The J gene is TRBJ1-1, the V gene TRBV4-2, with 7 positions matching TRBD1. V lost 0 bases to trimming and J lost 8 bases; unmatched junction nucleotides: 6. CDR3 length equals 14 residues. In germline, CDR1 is LGHNA, CDR2 YNFKEQ. The CDR3 here is CASSQDRGQREAFF. CDR3 in DNA: TGTGCCAGCAGCCAAGATAGGGGACAGAGGGAAGCTTTCTTT.

A few counts support this clonotype. The V and J genes are TRBV19 and TRBJ2-2, with D unclear. V was clipped by 5 bases and J by 4 bases, with 8 bases between them. The V gene's germline CDR1 is LNHDA and CDR2 SQIVND (reference sequence). The CDR3 extends over 13 amino acids. The CDR3 here is CASSQGFTGELFF. The CDR3 region has the DNA TGTGCCAGTAGTCAAGGATTCACCGGGGAGCTGTTTTTT.

This clonotype turned up a few times. The chain recombines TRBV10-2 with TRBJ2-7; 12 bases line up with TRBD2. Per germline, CDR1 WSHSY and CDR2 SAAADI. J gave up 2 bases and V 6 bases, and 11 bases lay outside the gene matches. The CDR3 runs to 17 residues. The CDR3 DNA reads TGCGCCAGCAGCCCCGGACTAGCGGGATCTGTGACCTACGAGCAGTACTTC. Protein: CASSPGLAGSVTYEQYF.

This clonotype was detected a few times. This sequence joins TRBV7-2 and TRBJ1-5, with 9 bases that match TRBD1. CDR1 SGHTA and CDR2 FQGNSA come from the germline V gene. The J segment lost 4 bases and the V segment lost 1 base, leaving 2 bases of the junction unmatched. The CDR3 is made up of 15 amino acids. CDR3 loop: CASSLGGQGNQPQHF. CDR3 DNA: TGTGCCAGCAGCTTAGGGGGACAGGGAAATCAGCCCCAGCATTTT.

A few counts support this clonotype. The chain recombines TRBV3-1 with TRBJ1-5; D is ambiguous. Trimming cost V 0 bases and J 1 base, with 4 bases left between them. This CDR3 has 14 amino acids. Germline assignment: CDR1 LGHDT and CDR2 YNNKEL (reference sequence). In DNA form, the CDR3 reads TGTGCCAGCAGCCAAGAGCCCAGCAATCAGCCCCAGCATTTT. Its translation is CASSQEPSNQPQHF.

This clonotype has only a few counts. V usage is TRBV7-9 and J usage is TRBJ2-1; a weak D match, TRBD2 (5 bases). CDR1 and CDR2 (germline): SEHNR, FQNEAQ (reference sequence). This CDR3 is built from 13 residues. V lost 2 bases and J 7 bases, leaving 9 bases between the germline ends. The CDR3: CASSLTSLNEQFF. CDR3 DNA: TGTGCCAGCAGCTTAACTAGTTTGAATGAGCAGTTCTTC.

This clonotype was detected a few times. The CDR3 sequence is CSVEQGSNTEAFF. The CDR3 nucleotides read TGCAGCGTTGAGCAGGGATCGAACACTGAAGCTTTCTTT. The chain uses TRBV29-1 and TRBJ1-1; weak D call: TRBD1 (5 bases). The germline CDR1 and CDR2 sequences are SQVTM and ANQGSEA. This CDR3 contains 13 residues. The V end was cut by 3 bases, the J end by 1 base, with 9 bases between.

This clonotype was detected a few times. The chain uses TRBV29-1 and TRBJ2-5; D possibly matches TRBD1 or TRBD2 (5 bases each). The V gene lost 7 bases and the J gene lost 7 bases, with 10 bases spanning the gap. This CDR3 comprises 10 residues. Germline CDR1 reads SQVTM; CDR2 reads ANQGSEA. This CDR3 reads CSAERGTQYF. CDR3 DNA sequence: TGCAGCGCGGAGAGGGGGACCCAGTACTTC. The whole variable domain, remainder taken from reference TRBV29-1 and TRBJ2-5, is SAVISQKPSRDICQRGTSLTIQCQVDSQVTMMFWYRQQPGQSLTLIATANQGSEATYESGFVIDKFPISRPNLTFSTLTVSNMSPEDSSIYLCSAERGTQYFGPGTRLLVL.

This clonotype has more than one count but fewer than ten. This chain connects TRBV4-1 to TRBJ2-1, with TRBD2 matching 14 bases. The CDR3 has 16 residues. Germline trimming cut 2 bases from V and 6 bases from J; bases unmatched to any gene: 3. Germline loops: CDR1 MGHRA, CDR2 YSYEKL. Written as DNA, the CDR3 is TGCGCCAGCAGCCAACCGACTAGCGGGAGGGTCAATGAGCAGTTCTTC. It yields the protein CASSQPTSGRVNEQFF.

A few counts support this clonotype. The chain is built from TRBV28 and TRBJ1-2; D remains ambiguous. Deletions cut 6 bases from V and 8 bases from J, with 16 bases between. Germline CDR1 is MDHEN and CDR2 is SYDVKM. This CDR3 comprises 13 residues. The CDR3 coding sequence is TGTGCCAGCAGCCGATCGGACCTCCCAGGCTACACCTTC. Amino acid sequence: CASSRSDLPGYTF.

This clonotype was observed a few times. The chain joins TRBV28 to TRBJ1-5; perhaps TRBD1 as D (5 bases). The germline V and J ends were trimmed by 2 bases and 9 bases, with 11 bases remaining between them. The CDR3 covers 13 residues. Germline values: CDR1 MDHEN, CDR2 SYDVKM. Here the CDR3 DNA reads TGTGCCAGCAGTTTAGGGGCCTACTTGCCCCAGCATTTT. Protein sequence: CASSLGAYLPQHF. Full variable domain (outside the CDR3, taken from reference TRBV28 and TRBJ1-5): DVKVTQSSRYLVKRTGEKVFLECVQDMDHENMFWYRQDPGLGLRLIYFSYDVKMKEKGDIPEGYSVSREKKERFSLILESASTNQTSMYLCASSLGAYLPQHFGDGTRLSIL.

This clonotype has just a few counts. V usage is TRBV24-1 and J usage is TRBJ2-1; 8 positions agree with TRBD2. Germline V gives CDR1 KGHDR, CDR2 SFDVKD. The CDR3 contains 14 residues. V was pared by 9 bases and J by 5 bases, with 8 bases of the junction left unmatched. CDR3 amino acids: CATAPAGANNEQFF. CDR3 DNA: TGTGCCACCGCCCCAGCGGGGGCGAACAATGAGCAGTTCTTC.